This T cell receptor (beta chain) stems from a study of long-term antiretroviral therapy in people with HIV. Cryopreserved PBMC, at 1-10 million per sample, were present before DNA extraction. The CDR3 has 18 amino acids. J gave up 4 bases and V 0 bases, and 8 bases lay outside the gene matches. Germline CDR1 LGHNA, CDR2 YNFKEQ. Study conclusions and caveats: Pre-ART-expanded clones dominated the repertoire at all time points.

For this clone: Its target is not known.

Survey-level immunoSEQ v3.0 assays were run. This table comes from immunoSEQ multiplex PCR, and its TCRdb copy is limited to in-frame clones, with some not included. The table has 23,000 or so clones, approximately 88% seen once; the top ten hold roughly 16%. The receptor comes from a man younger than 40 with HIV. The gene calls are TRBV4-2 and TRBJ2-1; TRBD2 aligns across 11 bases. This specimen consisted of unsorted PBMCs, obtained approximately 4.3 years after starting antiretroviral therapy. DNA of the CDR3: TGTGCCAGCAGCCAAGATCAAACTAGCGGGGGAGCTTACAATGAGCAGTTCTTC. Its protein is CASSQDQTSGGAYNEQFF.